The clone carrying this TCR beta chain was recorded a few times. The germline gene is not matched at one end of the junction; a read error may be the cause. The sample comes from a study of blood T cells in healthy people across ages. The CDR3 extends over 13 amino acids. The V gene's germline CDR1 is KGHDR and CDR2 SFDVKD. A J-beta primer mix and a sample-barcoded 5' primer were used in a second PCR of roughly 7 to 12 cycles. TCRdb re-analysed the 5' RACE reads in MiXCR, keeping a single row per CDR3 protein. The sample shows about 800,000 distinct CDR3 sequences, 20% to 25% of them seen only once. These data were also reused for a study on T cells of mothers and their children.

Sequences were obtained from blood. The chain has TRBV24-1 and TRBJ2-5, with D possibly being TRBD1 (8 bases). The DNA end lines up better with TRBJ2-1; the J call may be wrong. This clonotype was sampled from a boy aged 5-17 years in good health. The CDR3 region has the DNA TGTGCTACCAGACCCACAGGGGGGGATGAGCAGTTCTTC. It encodes CATRPTGGDEQFF.